These 26 T cell receptor beta chains originate from one sample sequenced in a study of cytomegalovirus exposure and HLA in healthy donors. The PCR was carried out with 60 Vbeta primers and 13 Jbeta primers. TCRdb keeps only in-frame clones here, not all; method: immunoSEQ multiplex PCR. Found here are 150,000 or so clones, about 76% of them singletons; the top ten hold roughly 2%. The specimen sequenced was PBMCs. Receptors were obtained from a female donor in good health and CMV-seronegative.

In its sample, this clone was seen a few times. This chain uses TRBV5-6 with TRBJ2-7; tentative D call: TRBD1 (7 bases). CDR3 length equals 16 residues. Germline-derived CDR1 and CDR2 are SGHDT and YYEEEE. Trimming pared 3 bases from V and 1 base from J, leaving 17 bases between. DNA for the CDR3: TGTGCCAGCAGCTGGGGGGACAGCCGGAAGTCCTACGAGCAGTACTTC. Its translation is CASSWGDSRKSYEQYF.

This clone was seen only a few times. V usage is TRBV5-1 and J usage is TRBJ2-3, with TRBD2 matching over 10 bases. The CDR3 spans 15 residues. V lost 4 bases, J lost 4 bases, and 6 bases stayed unmatched. The germline V gene encodes CDR1 SGHRS and CDR2 YFSETQ. The CDR3 DNA is TGCGCCAGCAGCCGGCTAGCGGGGGTTGCAGATACGCAGTATTTT. As protein: CASSRLAGVADTQYF.

CDR3: CASSLGTSGWSSYEQYF. The CDR3 region has the DNA TGTGCCAGCAGTTTGGGTACTAGCGGGTGGAGCTCCTACGAGCAGTACTTC. The genes are TRBV25-1 and TRBJ2-7, with 9 bases fitting TRBD2. CDR3 length: 17 residues. Trimming took 5 bases from V and 0 from J; bases not matched to a gene: 11. Germline CDR1 MGHDK, CDR2 SYGVNS.

The gene calls are TRBV10-1 and TRBJ2-1, with 10 bases fitting TRBD2. Unmatched junction bases numbered 9, after V lost 5 bases and J lost 8 bases. The germline gives CDR1 WNHNN, CDR2 SYGVQD (reference sequence). This CDR3 is 15 amino acids long. CDR3 nucleotide sequence: TGCGCCAGCAGTCAGGCTAGCGGGGGATTTGATGAGCAGTTCTTC. This sequence encodes CASSQASGGFDEQFF.

The rearrangement joins TRBV9 to TRBJ1-4; 7 nucleotides match TRBD1. This CDR3 has 15 amino acids. V trimming: 4 bases; J trimming: 8 bases; junction bases outside the gene matches: 11. Germline CDR1 reads SGDLS; CDR2 reads YYNGEE. The CDR3 region is CASSRTKGAGEKLFF. Here the CDR3 DNA reads TGTGCCAGCAGCCGGACAAAGGGGGCCGGGGAAAAACTGTTTTTT.

J is TRBJ2-7 and V is TRBV6-6; 9 nucleotides match TRBD2. Trimming cost V 8 bases and J 3 bases; bases outside gene matches: 5. This CDR3 is built from 13 residues. CDR1 MNHNY and CDR2 SVGAGI come from the germline V gene (reference sequence). This CDR3 reads CASGSGGDYEQYF. The CDR3 nucleotides are TGTGCCAGCGGTAGCGGGGGTGACTACGAGCAGTACTTC.

This clone was observed a handful of times. The chain combines TRBV11-3 with TRBJ2-7; TRBD1 agrees at 10 bases. This CDR3 is 15 amino acids long. Trimming cost V 5 bases and J 3 bases; bases outside gene matches: 7. Germline V gives CDR1 SGHNT, CDR2 YENEEA. The CDR3 coding sequence is TGTGCCAGCAGCCAATGGACAGGGGGGAACTACGAGCAGTACTTC. This sequence encodes CASSQWTGGNYEQYF.

CDR3 protein: CAWSEGVGYGYTF. CDR3 DNA: TGTGCCTGGAGTGAGGGGGTTGGCTATGGCTACACCTTC. The V and J genes are TRBV30 and TRBJ1-2; tentatively, D is TRBD1 (6 bases). Trimming took 1 base from V and 4 from J, leaving 10 bases between them. CDR3 length: 13 residues. The V gene's germline CDR1 is GTSNPN and CDR2 SVGIG (reference sequence).

The sample holds one count of this clone. V and J are TRBV5-5 and TRBJ2-1; TRBD2 matches 12 bases. The germline CDR1 and CDR2 sequences are SGHKS and YYEKEE (reference sequence). The J segment lost 0 bases and the V segment lost 3 bases, leaving 13 bases of the junction unmatched. This CDR3 is 20 amino acids long. CDR3 coding DNA: TGTGCCAGCAGCTCCCTAGCGGGGGGGGGTTCCGGTGTCTCCTACAATGAGCAGTTCTTC. Protein sequence: CASSSLAGGGSGVSYNEQFF. Using reference TRBV5-5 and TRBJ2-1 for the parts outside the CDR3, the full variable domain is DAGVTQSPTHLIKTRGQQVTLRCSPISGHKSVSWYQQVLGQGPQFIFQYYEKEERGRGNFPDRFSARQFPNYSSELNVNALLLGDSALYLCASSSLAGGGSGVSYNEQFFGPGTRLTVL.

V is TRBV18 and J is TRBJ1-1; D is undetermined. Deletions cut 0 bases from V and 7 bases from J, with 18 bases between. Germline CDR1 and CDR2: KGHSH and LQKENI. This CDR3 is built from 16 residues. CDR3 amino acids: CASSPPFGSGGIEAFF. Here the CDR3 DNA reads TGTGCCAGCTCACCACCGTTCGGGTCGGGTGGTATTGAAGCTTTCTTT.

The chain uses TRBV4-2 and TRBJ1-1; TRBD1 is a possible D gene (6 bases). V gave up 0 bases and J gave up 1 base, with 18 bases separating them. The V gene's germline CDR1 is LGHNA and CDR2 YNFKEQ. The CDR3 spans 18 residues. The CDR3 is CASSQDSAQGYGNTEAFF. In DNA form, the CDR3 reads TGTGCCAGCAGCCAAGATTCAGCCCAGGGGTACGGGAACACTGAAGCTTTCTTT.

The V gene is TRBV11-3, the J gene TRBJ1-3; D is possibly TRBD1 (6 bases). Trimming left V 3 bases short and J 0 bases short, with 15 bases between. The CDR3 runs to 17 residues. Germline CDR1 SGHNT, CDR2 YENEEA. The CDR3, as DNA: TGTGCCAGCAGCTTGGGGGCTTTTTCCCCCTCTGGAAACACCATATATTTT. This codes for CASSLGAFSPSGNTIYF.

The genes are TRBV5-1 and TRBJ2-7, with D possibly matching TRBD2 (5 bases). From germline, CDR1 is SGHRS and CDR2 YFSETQ. V gave up 4 bases and J gave up 2 bases, with 10 bases separating them. This CDR3 is built from 13 residues. In nucleotides, the CDR3 is TGCGCCAGCAGCCCCGGGATACCCTACGAGCAGTACTTC. Amino acids: CASSPGIPYEQYF.

This chain uses TRBV18 with TRBJ1-3; 10 bases match TRBD1. In germline, CDR1 is KGHSH, CDR2 LQKENI. V lost 6 bases to trimming and J lost 0 bases; unmatched junction nucleotides: 11. This CDR3 has 18 residues. Here the CDR3 reads CASSPGQGSRVSGNTIYF. CDR3 sequence (DNA): TGTGCCAGCTCGCCGGGACAGGGGTCCAGGGTCTCTGGAAACACCATATATTTT.

V is TRBV5-1 and J is TRBJ2-1, with D tentatively TRBD2 (6 bases). V lost 0 bases, J lost 2 bases, and 9 bases lay in between. CDR3 size: 15 residues. Per germline, CDR1 SGHRS and CDR2 YFSETQ. The CDR3 region is CASSLAGEPYNEQFF. CDR3 nucleotides: TGCGCCAGCAGCTTGGCGGGGGAACCCTACAATGAGCAGTTCTTC.

The chain recombines TRBV5-8 with TRBJ1-4; 7 nucleotides agree with TRBD1. The CDR3 consists of 14 residues. The V gene end was trimmed by 1 base and the J gene end by 7 bases; junction bases not matched to a gene: 4. The V gene's germline CDR1 is SGHTS and CDR2 YDEGEE. CDR3 sequence (DNA): TGTGCCAGCAGCTTGTGGCAGGGGGGTGAAAAACTGTTTTTT. Amino acids: CASSLWQGGEKLFF.

This clone is a singleton in its sample. This sequence joins TRBV12-5 and TRBJ1-5; 7 bases align to TRBD1. Germline trimming cut 6 bases from V and 5 bases from J; bases unmatched to any gene: 4. CDR3 length: 13 residues. CDR1 LGHNT and CDR2 FRNRAP come from the germline V gene. The CDR3 DNA is TGTGCTAGTGGCAGGGGGGAAGATCAGCCCCAGCATTTT. Encoded protein: CASGRGEDQPQHF.

The table lists this clone with a count of one. The J gene is TRBJ2-1, the V gene TRBV25-1; 7 bases are a match to TRBD1. The CDR3 has 15 residues. J gave up 7 bases and V 1 base, and 7 bases lay outside the gene matches. Per the germline V gene, CDR1 is MGHDK and CDR2 is SYGVNS. The CDR3 is CASSEFMGQKNEQFF. The CDR3 coding sequence is TGTGCCAGCAGTGAATTTATGGGACAGAAGAATGAGCAGTTCTTC.

The chain employs TRBV2 and TRBJ1-2; weak D call: TRBD1 (6 bases). Trimming cost V 4 bases and J 2 bases, with 11 bases left between them. The germline V gene encodes CDR1 SNHLY and CDR2 FYNNEI. There are 14 residues in the CDR3. This CDR3 is CASSAGTRNYGYTF. Here the CDR3 DNA reads TGTGCCAGCAGTGCCGGGACACGCAACTATGGCTACACCTTC.

The V call is TRBV5-4, the J call TRBJ1-6; D unclear. The germline V gene has CDR1 SGHNT and CDR2 YYREEE (reference sequence). The CDR3 totals 16 residues. Trimming left V 0 bases short and J 7 bases short, with 14 bases between. The CDR3 DNA reads as TGTGCCAGCAGCTTGGGGGCAGGCCAGTGGAATTCACCCCTCCACTTT. This gives the protein CASSLGAGQWNSPLHF.

The count of this clone is one. The V call is TRBV14, the J call TRBJ2-3, with 8 nucleotides matching TRBD2. Germline assignment: CDR1 SGHDN and CDR2 FVKESK. J gave up 0 bases and V 4 bases, and 6 bases lay outside the gene matches. The CDR3 is 16 amino acids. CDR3 sequence reads: CASSRRLATSTDTQYF. The CDR3 DNA follows: TGTGCCAGCAGCCGCCGACTAGCGACTAGCACAGATACGCAGTATTTT.

The genes are TRBV5-1 and TRBJ2-5; TRBD2 matches at 8 bases. CDR3 length: 17 amino acids. CDR1 is SGHRS and CDR2 is YFSETQ in the germline V gene. V was pared by 0 bases and J by 6 bases, with 13 bases of the junction left unmatched. The CDR3 nucleotides read TGCGCCAGCAGCTTGGCCCACGGGGGGGGCCCTAGCAAGACCCAGTACTTC. Its translation is CASSLAHGGGPSKTQYF.

This clone was counted a few times. The J gene is TRBJ2-4, the V gene TRBV5-1; D uncertain. The CDR3 totals 16 residues. Trimming cost V 1 base and J 0 bases, with 11 bases left between them. CDR1 is SGHRS, CDR2 YFSETQ, per germline. This CDR3 is CASSLNANLAKNIQYF. The DNA of the CDR3 is TGCGCCAGCAGCTTGAATGCAAACTTAGCCAAAAACATTCAGTACTTC.

This chain's CDR3 is CASSQGGADTEAFF. CDR3 bases: TGTGCCAGCAGCCAGGGCGGGGCGGACACTGAAGCTTTCTTT. The chain couples TRBV7-9 to TRBJ1-1; D may be TRBD1 (5 bases). The CDR3 loop spans 14 amino acids. V was shortened by 5 bases and J by 3 bases, with 13 bases between the two germline ends. From germline, CDR1 is SEHNR and CDR2 FQNEAQ (reference sequence).

The chain is built from TRBV6-1 and TRBJ2-5; a possible D gene is TRBD2 (7 bases). The V end lost 9 bases, the J end lost 5 bases, and 19 bases lay between the germline ends. The CDR3 is 14 residues long. Germline-derived CDR1 and CDR2 are MNHNS and SASEGT. CDR3 residues: CASGGGGRRETQYF. CDR3 DNA: TGTGCCAGTGGAGGCGGGGGCAGGCGGGAGACCCAGTACTTC.

The rearrangement links TRBV5-1 to TRBJ2-5, with TRBD1 matching 9 bases. The DNA end lines up better with TRBJ2-7; the J call may be wrong. CDR1 is SGHRS, CDR2 YFSETQ, per germline. This CDR3 has 15 amino acids. CDR3 in amino acids: CASSLLGQGNYEQYF. DNA for the CDR3: TGCGCCAGCAGCTTGCTGGGACAGGGAAACTACGAGCAGTACTTC.